Listed below are T cell receptor beta chains from one sample, sequenced in a study of shared clonotypes between healthy human individuals. Clones were sequenced by immunoSEQ multiplex PCR, and TCRdb holds only the in-frame ones, with some missing. Of about 680,000 clones in the sample, around 72% are singletons; the top ten hold approximately 1.6%. The sequenced sample was memory CD4+ T cells sorted from blood. These receptor sequences come from a woman aged 25 to 45 in good health. Both conserved end residues are trimmed from each CDR3.

j_call cdr3_length v_call cdr3_aa
TRBJ1-1 9 TRBV19 ASRTNTEAF
TRBJ2-5 14 TRBV5-1 ASSLGSGLLQETQY
TRBJ2-7 11 TRBV7-6 ASSLTLQDEQY
TRBJ2-7 12 TRBV19 ASSRRTTSGEQY
TRBJ2-5 14 TRBV13 ASSPGASGNQETQY
TRBJ1-1 10 TRBV5-5 ASSLGNPEAF
TRBJ2-7 12 TRBV5-1 ASSLAQPLAEQY
TRBJ1-5 13 TRBV7-8 ASSYRETGNQPQH
TRBJ2-7 13 TRBV28 ASSPGSTMDYEQY
TRBJ2-3 14 TRBV7-3 ASSLRASGRTDTQY
TRBJ1-2 12 TRBV5-1 ASRLSDRAHGYT
TRBJ1-2 13 TRBV27 ASSLRQRTDYGYT
TRBJ2-7 11 TRBV9 ASSVVPSYEQY
TRBJ2-3 13 TRBV27 ASRGTSGRPDTQY
TRBJ2-5 13 TRBV7-8 ASSGFGTLQETQY
TRBJ2-2 13 TRBV7-2 ASSLASSGIGELF
TRBJ2-7 10 TRBV7-6 ASSRDSFEQY
TRBJ2-1 14 TRBV14 ASSSHWTGPYNEQF
TRBJ2-5 12 TRBV2 ASSGYGIQETQY
TRBJ1-5 14 TRBV27 ASSHTFRVSNQPQH
TRBJ2-7 11 TRBV7-2 ASSFTGYSEQY
TRBJ2-1 13 TRBV7-9 ASTLGEGAQVGQF
TRBJ1-1 11 TRBV19 ASSSSLNTEAF
TRBJ1-1 14 TRBV7-8 ASSLGRLRTNTEAF
TRBJ2-1 11 TRBV11-2 ASSPFGGAEQF
TRBJ1-5 13 TRBV19 ASSALMVGNQPQH
TRBJ2-7 13 TRBV5-6 ASSSWAGADYEQY
TRBJ1-1 10 TRBV29-1 SLSRRGSEAF
TRBJ2-3 12 TRBV6-1 AATGTGSTDTQY
TRBJ1-6 12 TRBV28 ASSPQGRNSPLH
TRBJ2-2 14 TRBV19 ASSITGLAGAGELF
TRBJ2-7 13 TRBV2 ASSGLAGGPKEQY
TRBJ2-1 12 TRBV18 ASSPTDGYNEQF
TRBJ2-2 12 TRBV5-1 ASIGPANTGELF
TRBJ1-2 11 TRBV4-2 ASSQDLNYGYT
TRBJ1-1 13 TRBV4-1 ASSRRLQMNTEAF
TRBJ2-1 12 TRBV5-6 ASSLGFSDNEQF